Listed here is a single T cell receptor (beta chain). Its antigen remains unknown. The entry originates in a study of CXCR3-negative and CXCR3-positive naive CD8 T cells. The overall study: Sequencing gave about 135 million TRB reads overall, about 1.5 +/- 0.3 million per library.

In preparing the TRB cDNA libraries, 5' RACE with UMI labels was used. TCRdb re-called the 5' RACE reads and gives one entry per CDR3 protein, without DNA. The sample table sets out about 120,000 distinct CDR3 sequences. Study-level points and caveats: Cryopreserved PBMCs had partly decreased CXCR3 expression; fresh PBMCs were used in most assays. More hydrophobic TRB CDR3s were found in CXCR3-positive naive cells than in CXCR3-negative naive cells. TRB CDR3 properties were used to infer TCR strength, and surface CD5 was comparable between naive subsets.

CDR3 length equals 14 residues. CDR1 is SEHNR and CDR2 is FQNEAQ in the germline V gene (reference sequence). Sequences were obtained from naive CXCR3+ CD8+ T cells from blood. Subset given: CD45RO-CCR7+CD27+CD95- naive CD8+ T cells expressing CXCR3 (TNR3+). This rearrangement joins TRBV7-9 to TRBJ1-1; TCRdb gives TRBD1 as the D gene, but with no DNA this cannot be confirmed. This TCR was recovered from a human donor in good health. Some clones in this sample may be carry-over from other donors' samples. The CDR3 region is CASSLVTGDNEAFF. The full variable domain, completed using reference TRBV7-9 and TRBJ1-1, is DTGVSQNPRHKITKRGQNVTFRCDPISEHNRLYWYRQTLGQGPEFLTYFQNEAQLEKSRLLSDRFSAERPKGSFSTLEIQRTEQGDSAMYLCASSLVTGDNEAFFGQGTRLTVV.